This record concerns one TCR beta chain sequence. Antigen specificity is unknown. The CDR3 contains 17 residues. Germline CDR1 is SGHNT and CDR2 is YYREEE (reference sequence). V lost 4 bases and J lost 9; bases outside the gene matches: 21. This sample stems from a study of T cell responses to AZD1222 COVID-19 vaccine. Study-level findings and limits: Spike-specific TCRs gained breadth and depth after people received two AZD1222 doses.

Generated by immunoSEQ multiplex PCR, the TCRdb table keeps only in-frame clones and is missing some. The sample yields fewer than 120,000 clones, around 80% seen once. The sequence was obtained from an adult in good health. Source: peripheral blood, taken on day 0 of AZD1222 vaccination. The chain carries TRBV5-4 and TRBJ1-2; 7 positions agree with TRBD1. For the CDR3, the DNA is TGTGCCAGCAGCCCCCTTGAAGGGGGCAAAAATCGTGTTCGCTACACCTTC. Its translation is CASSPLEGGKNRVRYTF.